The 25 T cell receptor beta chains reported below all come from one sample, sequenced in a study of blood T cell repertoires in COVID-19. Here immunoSEQ multiplex PCR was the method, and the copy in TCRdb shows in-frame clones only, minus some. The sample includes nearly 250,000 clones, about 82% of them seen just once. Sequencing input: PBMCs or T cells enriched from blood (not recorded which). The source is a woman in her fifties or sixties who had recovered from COVID-19.

The J gene is TRBJ1-2, the V gene TRBV18; TRBD1 is a possible D gene (6 bases). Trimming left V 4 bases short and J 4 bases short, with 16 bases between. This CDR3 region has 15 residues. CDR1 KGHSH and CDR2 LQKENI come from the germline V gene. CDR3 in amino acids: CASSRQDTKGYGYTF. CDR3 nucleotides: TGTGCCAGCTCACGACAGGACACCAAGGGCTATGGCTACACCTTC.

The CDR3 bases are TGCGCCAGCAGCTTGTCGACAGACCCTATGAACACTGAAGCTTTCTTT. This translates into CASSLSTDPMNTEAFF. The V and J genes are TRBV5-1 and TRBJ1-1; a weak D match, TRBD1 (5 bases). This CDR3 spans 16 amino acids. V lost 1 base to trimming and J lost 0 bases, with 13 bases between them. The germline CDR1 and CDR2 sequences are SGHRS and YFSETQ.

The J gene is TRBJ1-5, the V gene TRBV7-2; 11 bases fit TRBD1. Trimming took 5 bases from V and 10 from J; bases not matched to a gene: 13. The CDR3 is 16 amino acids. Germline V gene lookup returns CDR1 SGHTA and CDR2 FQGNSA. In DNA, the CDR3 is TGTGCCAGCAGCGCCGGGACAGGGGGGGTAATGGGACCCCAGCATTTT. Amino acid sequence: CASSAGTGGVMGPQHF. The whole variable domain, remainder taken from reference TRBV7-2 and TRBJ1-5, is GAGVSQSPSNKVTEKGKDVELRCDPISGHTALYWYRQSLGQGLEFLIYFQGNSAPDKSGLPSDRFSAERTGGSVSTLTIQRTQQEDSAVYLCASSAGTGGVMGPQHFGDGTRLSIL.

This chain joins TRBV19 and TRBJ1-2; a possible D gene is TRBD1 (5 bases). V was pared by 10 bases and J by 6 bases, with 12 bases between. Germline CDR1 is LNHDA and CDR2 is SQIVND (reference sequence). The CDR3 consists of 11 residues. The CDR3 DNA is TGTGCCATCCGGCGGGGGGATGGCTACACCTTC. Protein product: CAIRRGDGYTF.

Concerning this clone: In the same sample, other DNA sequences code for this CDR3. The chain has TRBV18 and TRBJ1-4; 10 bases align to TRBD1. J lost 8 bases, V lost 4 bases, and 4 bases had no gene match. Germline loops: CDR1 KGHSH, CDR2 LQKENI. The CDR3 spans 14 residues. Written as DNA, the CDR3 is TGTGCCAGCTCACTGGGACAGGGGTCCGAAAAACTGTTTTTT. Its translation: CASSLGQGSEKLFF.

This chain's CDR3 is CASVNGGRNIQYF. The CDR3 nucleotides are TGTGCCAGCGTCAATGGAGGGAGAAACATTCAGTACTTC. The chain recombines TRBV2 with TRBJ2-4; D may be TRBD2 (6 bases). This CDR3 is built from 13 residues. Trimming shortened V by 8 bases and J by 6 bases, and 14 bases separated the two germline ends. CDR1 SNHLY and CDR2 FYNNEI come from the germline V gene.

The chain has TRBV27 and TRBJ1-5; no definite D call. Germline V gives CDR1 MNHEY, CDR2 SMNVEV (reference sequence). Trimming pared 4 bases from V and 3 bases from J, leaving 10 bases between. The CDR3 has 14 residues. The CDR3 protein is CASSSGLINQPQHF. The DNA of the CDR3 is TGTGCCAGCAGTTCCGGACTGATCAATCAGCCCCAGCATTTT.

The chain combines TRBV7-3 with TRBJ2-6; D not resolved. The germline CDR1 and CDR2 sequences are SGHTA and FQGTGA. The ends were cut back, 1 base at V and 2 bases at J, with 9 bases in the middle. This CDR3 is built from 16 residues. The chain's CDR3 is CASSLSQNPGANVLTF. In nucleotides, the CDR3 is TGTGCCAGCAGCTTAAGTCAGAACCCTGGGGCCAACGTCCTGACTTTC.

V and J are TRBV7-9 and TRBJ2-7, with TRBD2 matching over 8 bases. CDR3 length equals 14 residues. CDR1 and CDR2 (germline): SEHNR, FQNEAQ (reference sequence). The V segment lost 2 bases and the J segment 9 bases; nucleotides outside the gene matches: 9. CDR3 sequence (DNA): TGTGCCAGCAGCTTAAGGCGGGAGGCTCCGAGGCAGTACTTC. As protein: CASSLRREAPRQYF.

The chain joins TRBV28 to TRBJ2-7; D is ambiguous. This CDR3 spans 11 amino acids. The V end was cut by 6 bases, the J end by 3 bases, with 6 bases between. The germline CDR1 and CDR2 sequences are MDHEN and SYDVKM. The CDR3 sequence is CASRRDYEQYF. In DNA, the CDR3 is TGTGCCAGCAGACGAGACTACGAGCAGTACTTC. The whole variable domain, filled in from reference TRBV28 and TRBJ2-7, reads DVKVTQSSRYLVKRTGEKVFLECVQDMDHENMFWYRQDPGLGLRLIYFSYDVKMKEKGDIPEGYSVSREKKERFSLILESASTNQTSMYLCASRRDYEQYFGPGTRLTVT.

The V gene is TRBV28, the J gene TRBJ2-3; perhaps TRBD1 as D (5 bases). Germline V CDR1 and CDR2: MDHEN, SYDVKM. With 3 bases removed from V and 4 bases from J, the gap between germline ends came to 14 bases. The CDR3 spans 15 residues. In DNA, the CDR3 is TGTGCCAGCAGTTTGGCAGGGATCATTGCAGATACGCAGTATTTT. This translates into CASSLAGIIADTQYF.

There are a few counts of this clone. The chain is built from TRBV7-9 and TRBJ1-1, with D maybe TRBD1 (5 bases). Per germline, CDR1 SEHNR and CDR2 FQNEAQ (reference sequence). Trimming removed 5 bases at V and 6 bases at J, with 22 bases between. The CDR3 spans 16 residues. CDR3 loop: CASSLREGRGYAEAFF. As DNA, the CDR3 is TGTGCCAGCAGCCTCCGGGAGGGGAGAGGGTATGCTGAAGCTTTCTTT.

The chain employs TRBV7-9 and TRBJ2-1; TRBD2 matches 10 bases. The CDR3 loop spans 15 amino acids. J gave up 8 bases and V 5 bases, and 9 bases lay outside the gene matches. The germline gives CDR1 SEHNR, CDR2 FQNEAQ (reference sequence). The CDR3 sequence is CASSASGGVWDEQFF. The CDR3 region has the DNA TGTGCCAGCAGCGCCAGCGGGGGGGTGTGGGATGAGCAGTTCTTC.

The rearrangement links TRBV2 to TRBJ2-1, with 8 bases that match TRBD1. Germline CDR1 reads SNHLY; CDR2 reads FYNNEI. The CDR3 loop spans 14 amino acids. The junction had 8 bases not matched to a gene; V was cut back by 7 bases and J by 6 bases. CDR3 protein: CASTTLTGVNEQFF. In DNA form, the CDR3 reads TGTGCCAGCACCACACTGACAGGGGTCAATGAGCAGTTCTTC.

The chain has TRBV28 and TRBJ2-2; 13 bases are shared with TRBD2. Germline CDR1 MDHEN, CDR2 SYDVKM. The CDR3 length is 15 residues. Losses at the gene ends were 8 bases for V and 4 bases for J; bases not matched to a gene: 4. The CDR3 region is CASQLAGGVTGELFF. DNA for the CDR3: TGTGCCAGCCAACTAGCGGGAGGGGTCACCGGGGAGCTGTTTTTT.

This chain uses TRBV28 with TRBJ1-6; a possible D gene is TRBD1 (6 bases). The CDR3 has 14 residues. Trimming took 8 bases from V and 8 from J, leaving 16 bases between them. Germline lookup yields CDR1 MDHEN and CDR2 SYDVKM. The CDR3 DNA reads as TGTGCCAGCCGCGGAGACAGGTCCCATTCACCCCTCCACTTT. It specifies CASRGDRSHSPLHF.

The chain employs TRBV25-1 and TRBJ2-7; 13 positions match TRBD2. The germline V gene encodes CDR1 MGHDK and CDR2 SYGVNS. The CDR3 runs to 17 residues. V shed 6 bases, J shed 2 bases, and the junction held 10 bases outside the gene matches. The DNA for the CDR3 is TGTGCCAGCAGCGCGACTAGCGGGAGGCGGTCGGCCTACGAGCAGTACTTC. Protein sequence: CASSATSGRRSAYEQYF.

This chain uses TRBV11-2 with TRBJ2-3; TRBD2 matches 9 bases. Germline V gives CDR1 SGHAT, CDR2 FQNNGV. The CDR3 loop spans 17 amino acids. The J segment lost 5 bases and the V segment lost 3 bases, leaving 12 bases of the junction unmatched. This CDR3 is CASSLTGASGVRDTQYF. CDR3 DNA: TGTGCCAGCAGCTTGACGGGGGCTAGCGGGGTAAGAGATACGCAGTATTTT. Using reference TRBV11-2 and TRBJ2-3 for the parts outside the CDR3, the full variable domain is EAGVAQSPRYKIIEKRQSVAFWCNPISGHATLYWYQQILGQGPKLLIQFQNNGVVDDSQLPKDRFSAERLKGVDSTLKIQPAKLEDSAVYLCASSLTGASGVRDTQYFGPGTRLTVL.

This rearrangement joins TRBV3-1 (or the pseudogene TRBV3-2) to TRBJ1-6; 9 nucleotides align to TRBD1. The CDR3 extends over 14 amino acids. Trimming took 4 bases from V and 9 from J; bases not matched to a gene: 4. Germline CDR1 reads LGHDT; CDR2 reads YNNKEL (reference sequence). CDR3 amino acids: CASSRGQGASPLHF. In DNA form, the CDR3 reads TGTGCCAGCAGCCGGGGACAGGGCGCTTCACCCCTCCACTTT.

V gene TRBV19 combines with J gene TRBJ1-5; 10 positions match TRBD1. The trim removed 7 bases at V and 1 base at J, leaving 16 bases unmatched. The CDR3 is made up of 19 amino acids. Germline V gene sequence: CDR1 LNHDA, CDR2 SQIVND (reference sequence). DNA for the CDR3: TGTGCCAGTAACCGCGGACGACAGGGGGCCCCCTTCAGCAATCAGCCCCAGCATTTT. Encoded protein: CASNRGRQGAPFSNQPQHF.

This sequence joins TRBV19 and TRBJ2-1, with D perhaps TRBD1 (6 bases). In germline, CDR1 is LNHDA, CDR2 SQIVND (reference sequence). The CDR3 covers 15 residues. V lost 3 bases and J 3 bases, leaving 12 bases between the germline ends. CDR3 protein: CASSIIRGIYNEQFF. For the CDR3, the DNA is TGTGCCAGTAGTATCATCAGGGGTATCTACAATGAGCAGTTCTTC.

The gene calls are TRBV19 and TRBJ1-1, with 9 positions matching TRBD1. This CDR3 spans 14 amino acids. Trimming cost V 5 bases and J 7 bases; bases outside gene matches: 8. Germline V CDR1 and CDR2: LNHDA, SQIVND (reference sequence). For the CDR3, the DNA is TGTGCCAGTAGTTTCCGGGACAGGGATGTTGAAGCTTTCTTT. Protein product: CASSFRDRDVEAFF.

The chain has TRBV6-5 and TRBJ1-1, with D possibly matching TRBD1 (6 bases). Trimming pared 2 bases from V and 5 bases from J, leaving 15 bases between. The germline gives CDR1 MNHEY, CDR2 SVGAGI. The CDR3 covers 15 residues. CDR3 residues: CASSYAGGLGTEAFF. CDR3 nucleotides: TGTGCCAGCAGTTACGCGGGGGGGCTGGGGACTGAAGCTTTCTTT.

The gene calls are TRBV5-1 and TRBJ2-2, with a possible D match to TRBD2 (5 bases). The CDR3 spans 14 residues. Germline V gene lookup returns CDR1 SGHRS and CDR2 YFSETQ. V lost 2 bases and J lost 4, with 9 bases in between. Here the CDR3 DNA reads TGCGCCAGCAGCTTCGTAGAGGGCACCGGGGAGCTGTTTTTT. Translated: CASSFVEGTGELFF.

On this clone itself: Compared with germline, one end of the junction differs, possibly owing to a read error. The chain is built from TRBV19 and TRBJ1-1, with TRBD1 matching over 7 bases. CDR1 LNHDA and CDR2 SQIVND come from the germline V gene (reference sequence). This CDR3 has 13 residues. This chain's CDR3 is CASSLDRAGRAFF. CDR3 DNA: TGTGCCAGTAGTCTAGACAGGGCTGGGCGGGCTTTCTTT.